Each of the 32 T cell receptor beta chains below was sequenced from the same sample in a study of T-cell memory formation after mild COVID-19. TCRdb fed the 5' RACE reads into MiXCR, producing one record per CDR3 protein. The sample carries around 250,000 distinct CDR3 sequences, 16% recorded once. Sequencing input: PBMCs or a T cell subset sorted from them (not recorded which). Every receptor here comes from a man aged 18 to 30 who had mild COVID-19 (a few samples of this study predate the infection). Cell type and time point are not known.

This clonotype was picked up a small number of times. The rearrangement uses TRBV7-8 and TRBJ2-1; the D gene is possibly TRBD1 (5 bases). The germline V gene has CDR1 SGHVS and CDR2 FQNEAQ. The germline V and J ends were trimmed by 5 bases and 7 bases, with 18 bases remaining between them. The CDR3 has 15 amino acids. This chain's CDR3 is CASSKQGKLWNEQFF. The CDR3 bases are TGTGCCAGCAGCAAGCAGGGTAAACTATGGAATGAGCAGTTCTTC.

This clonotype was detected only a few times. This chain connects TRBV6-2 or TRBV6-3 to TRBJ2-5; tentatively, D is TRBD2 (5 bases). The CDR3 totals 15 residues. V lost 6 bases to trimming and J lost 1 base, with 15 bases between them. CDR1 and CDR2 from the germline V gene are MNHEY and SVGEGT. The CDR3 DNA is TGTGCCAGCAGACTTACTCTGCGGGCCCAAGAGACCCAGTACTTC. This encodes CASRLTLRAQETQYF.

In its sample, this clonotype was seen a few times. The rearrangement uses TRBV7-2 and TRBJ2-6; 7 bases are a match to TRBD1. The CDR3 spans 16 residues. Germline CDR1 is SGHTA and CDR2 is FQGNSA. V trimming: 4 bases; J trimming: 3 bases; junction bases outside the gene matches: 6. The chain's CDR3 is CASSSRGGRGANVLTF. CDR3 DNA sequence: TGTGCCAGCAGCTCGCGAGGGGGCCGTGGGGCCAACGTCCTGACTTTC.

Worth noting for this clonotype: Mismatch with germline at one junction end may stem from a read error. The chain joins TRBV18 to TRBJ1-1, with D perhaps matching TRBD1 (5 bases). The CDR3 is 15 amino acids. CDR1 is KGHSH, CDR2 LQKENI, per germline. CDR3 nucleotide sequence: TGTGCCAGCTCACCATCGCAGGGCCTGAACGCTGAAGCTTTCTTT. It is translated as CASSPSQGLNAEAFF.

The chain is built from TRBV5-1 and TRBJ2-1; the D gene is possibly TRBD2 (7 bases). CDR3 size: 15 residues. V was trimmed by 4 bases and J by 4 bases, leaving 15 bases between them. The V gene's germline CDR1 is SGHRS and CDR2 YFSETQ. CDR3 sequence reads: CASSLGAGEYNEQFF. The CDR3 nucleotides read TGCGCCAGCAGCCTGGGGGCGGGGGAGTACAATGAGCAGTTCTTC.

The CDR3 protein is CASSSTLDGRGDTQYF. DNA of the CDR3: TGTGCCAGCAGCTCTACCCTGGACGGGAGGGGAGATACGCAGTATTTT. The rearrangement uses TRBV13 and TRBJ2-3; the match to TRBD2 covers 8 bases. J was trimmed by 5 bases and V by 4 bases; bases with no gene match: 11. The length of the CDR3 is 16 residues. Germline assignment: CDR1 PRHDT and CDR2 FYEKMQ (reference sequence).

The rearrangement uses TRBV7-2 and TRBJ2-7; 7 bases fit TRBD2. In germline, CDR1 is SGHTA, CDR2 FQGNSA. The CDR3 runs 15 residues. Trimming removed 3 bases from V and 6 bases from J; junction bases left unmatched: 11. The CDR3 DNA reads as TGTGCCAGCAGCTTCCAAACCGGGGGGTTTCGCGAGCAGTACTTC. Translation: CASSFQTGGFREQYF.

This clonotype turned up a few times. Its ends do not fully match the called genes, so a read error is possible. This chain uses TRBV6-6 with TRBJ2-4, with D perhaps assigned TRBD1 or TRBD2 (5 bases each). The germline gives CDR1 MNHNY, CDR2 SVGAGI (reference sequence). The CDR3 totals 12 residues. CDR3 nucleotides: TGTGCCAGCAGTCCAGGGAGCCCCGCACCGAACTTC. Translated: CASSPGSPAPNF.

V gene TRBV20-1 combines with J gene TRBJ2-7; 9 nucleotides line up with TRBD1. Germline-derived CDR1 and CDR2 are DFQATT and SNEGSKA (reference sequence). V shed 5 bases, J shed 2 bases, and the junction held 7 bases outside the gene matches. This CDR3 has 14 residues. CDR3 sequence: CSAVTGTGTYEQYF. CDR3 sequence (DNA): TGCAGTGCTGTAACCGGGACAGGGACCTACGAGCAGTACTTC.

The CDR3 protein is CASSQDLREMDYGYTF. CDR3 coding DNA: TGCGCCAGCAGCCAAGATTTAAGGGAGATGGACTATGGCTACACCTTC. The J gene is TRBJ1-2, the V gene TRBV4-3, with D uncertain. Germline V gene lookup returns CDR1 LGHNA and CDR2 YSLEER. Trimming shortened V by 0 bases and J by 3 bases, and 14 bases separated the two germline ends. The CDR3 length is 16 residues.

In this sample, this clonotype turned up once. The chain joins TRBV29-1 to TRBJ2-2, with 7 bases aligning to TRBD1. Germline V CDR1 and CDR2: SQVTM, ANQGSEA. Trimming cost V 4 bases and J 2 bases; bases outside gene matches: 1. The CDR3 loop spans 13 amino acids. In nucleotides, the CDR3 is TGCAGCGTTGGACAGGGAAACACCGGGGAGCTGTTTTTT. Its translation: CSVGQGNTGELFF.

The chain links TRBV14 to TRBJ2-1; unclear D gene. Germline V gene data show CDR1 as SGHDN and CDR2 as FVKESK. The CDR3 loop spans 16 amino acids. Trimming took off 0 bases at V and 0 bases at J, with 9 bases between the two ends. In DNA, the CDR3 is TGTGCCAGCAGCCAAGAGGAAAGGAGCTCCTACAATGAGCAGTTCTTC. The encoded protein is CASSQEERSSYNEQFF.

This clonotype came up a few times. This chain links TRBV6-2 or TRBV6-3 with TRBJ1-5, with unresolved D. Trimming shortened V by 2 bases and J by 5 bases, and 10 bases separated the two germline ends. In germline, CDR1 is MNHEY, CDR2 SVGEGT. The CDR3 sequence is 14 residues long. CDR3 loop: CASSYAAGYQPQHF. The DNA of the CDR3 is TGTGCCAGCAGTTACGCCGCGGGATATCAGCCCCAGCATTTT.

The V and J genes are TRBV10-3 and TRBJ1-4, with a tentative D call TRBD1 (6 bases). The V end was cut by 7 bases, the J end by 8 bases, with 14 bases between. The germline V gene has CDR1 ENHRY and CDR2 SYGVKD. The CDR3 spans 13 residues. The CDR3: CAINTGRGEKLFF. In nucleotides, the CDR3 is TGTGCCATCAACACAGGGCGGGGAGAAAAACTGTTTTTT.

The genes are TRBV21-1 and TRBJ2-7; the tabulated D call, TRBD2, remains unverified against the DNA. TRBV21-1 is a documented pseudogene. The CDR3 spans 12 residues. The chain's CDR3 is CASCRAAYEQYF. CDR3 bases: TGTGCCAGCTGCCGGGCCGCCTACGAGCAGTACTTC.

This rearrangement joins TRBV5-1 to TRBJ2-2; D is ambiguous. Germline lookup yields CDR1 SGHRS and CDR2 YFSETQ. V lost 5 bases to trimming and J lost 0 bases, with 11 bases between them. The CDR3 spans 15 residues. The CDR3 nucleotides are TGCGCCAGCAGTATGTACAGCGCGAACACCGGGGAGCTGTTTTTT. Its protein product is CASSMYSANTGELFF. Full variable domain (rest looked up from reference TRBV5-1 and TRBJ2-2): KAGVTQTPRYLIKTRGQQVTLSCSPISGHRSVSWYQQTPGQGLQFLFEYFSETQRNKGNFPGRFSGRQFSNSRSEMNVSTLELGDSALYLCASSMYSANTGELFFGEGSRLTVL.

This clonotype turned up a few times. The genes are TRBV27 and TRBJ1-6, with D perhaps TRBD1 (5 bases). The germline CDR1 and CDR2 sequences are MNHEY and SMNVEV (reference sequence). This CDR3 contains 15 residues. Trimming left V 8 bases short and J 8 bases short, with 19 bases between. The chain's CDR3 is CASYELGRVDSPLHF. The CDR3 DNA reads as TGTGCCAGCTATGAACTTGGCAGGGTGGATTCACCCCTCCACTTT.

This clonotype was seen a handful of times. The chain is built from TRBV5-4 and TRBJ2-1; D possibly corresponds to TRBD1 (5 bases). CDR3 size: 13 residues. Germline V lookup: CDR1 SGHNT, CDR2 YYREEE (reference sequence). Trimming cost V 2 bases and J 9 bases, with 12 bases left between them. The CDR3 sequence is CASSLPQGREQFF. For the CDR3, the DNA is TGTGCCAGCAGCTTACCCCAGGGCCGTGAGCAGTTCTTC.

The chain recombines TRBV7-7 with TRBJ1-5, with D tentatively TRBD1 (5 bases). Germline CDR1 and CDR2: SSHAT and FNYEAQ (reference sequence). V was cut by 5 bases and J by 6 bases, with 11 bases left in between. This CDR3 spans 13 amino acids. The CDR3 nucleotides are TGTGCCAGCAGCCGAGGGGATGGTCAGCCCCAGCATTTT. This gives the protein CASSRGDGQPQHF.

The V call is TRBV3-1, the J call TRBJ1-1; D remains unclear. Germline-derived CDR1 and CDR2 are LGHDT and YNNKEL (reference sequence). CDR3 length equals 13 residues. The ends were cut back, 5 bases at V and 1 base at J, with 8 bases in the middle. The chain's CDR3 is CASSSQPNTEAFF. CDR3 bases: TGTGCCAGCAGCTCCCAGCCGAACACTGAAGCTTTCTTT.

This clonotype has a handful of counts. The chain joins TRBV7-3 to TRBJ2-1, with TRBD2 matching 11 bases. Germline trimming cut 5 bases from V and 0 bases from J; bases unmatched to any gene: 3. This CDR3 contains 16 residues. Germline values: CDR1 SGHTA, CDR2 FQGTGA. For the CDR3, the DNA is TGTGCCAGCAGCGTTAGCGGGGGGGCCTCCTACAATGAGCAGTTCTTC. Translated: CASSVSGGASYNEQFF.

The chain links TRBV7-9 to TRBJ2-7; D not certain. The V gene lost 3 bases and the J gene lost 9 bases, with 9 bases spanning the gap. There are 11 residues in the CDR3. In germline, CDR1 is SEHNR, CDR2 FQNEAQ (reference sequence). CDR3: CASSLTGRQYF. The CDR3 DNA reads TGTGCCAGCAGCTTGACGGGCCGGCAGTACTTC.

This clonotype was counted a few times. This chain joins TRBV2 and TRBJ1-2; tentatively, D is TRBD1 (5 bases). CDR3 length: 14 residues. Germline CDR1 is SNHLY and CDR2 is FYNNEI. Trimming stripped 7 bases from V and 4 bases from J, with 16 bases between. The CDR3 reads CASIPPDGGYGYTF. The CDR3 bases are TGTGCCAGCATCCCGCCCGACGGGGGCTATGGCTACACCTTC.

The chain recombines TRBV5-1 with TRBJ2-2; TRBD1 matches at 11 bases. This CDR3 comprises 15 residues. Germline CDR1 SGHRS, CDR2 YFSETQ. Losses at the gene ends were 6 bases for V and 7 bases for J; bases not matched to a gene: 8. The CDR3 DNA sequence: TGCGCCAGCAATATCCGGACAGGGGGCATCGGGGAGCTGTTTTTT. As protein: CASNIRTGGIGELFF.

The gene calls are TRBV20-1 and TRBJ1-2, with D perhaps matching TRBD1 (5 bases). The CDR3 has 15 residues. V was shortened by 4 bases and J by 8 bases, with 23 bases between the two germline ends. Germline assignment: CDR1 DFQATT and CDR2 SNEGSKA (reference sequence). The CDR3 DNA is TGCAGTGCTACTTCTCAGAGGGGAACCCTAGAGGGCTACACCTTC. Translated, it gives CSATSQRGTLEGYTF.

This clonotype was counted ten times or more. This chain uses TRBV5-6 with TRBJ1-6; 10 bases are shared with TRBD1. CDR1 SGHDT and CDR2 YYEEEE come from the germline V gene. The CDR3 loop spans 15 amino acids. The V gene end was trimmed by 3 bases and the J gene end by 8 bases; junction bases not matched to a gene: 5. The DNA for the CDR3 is TGTGCCAGCAGCTCCTGGGACAGGGGAGATTCACCCCTCCACTTT. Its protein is CASSSWDRGDSPLHF.

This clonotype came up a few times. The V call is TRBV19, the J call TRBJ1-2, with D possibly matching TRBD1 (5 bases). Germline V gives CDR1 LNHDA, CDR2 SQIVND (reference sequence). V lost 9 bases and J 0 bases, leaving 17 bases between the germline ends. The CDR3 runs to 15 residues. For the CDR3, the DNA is TGTGCCAGCGGAGAACTGGGGGGGACTAACTATGGCTACACCTTC. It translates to CASGELGGTNYGYTF.

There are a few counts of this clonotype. In DNA, the CDR3 is TGCGCCAGCAGCTTCAAGGCGAACACCGGGGAGCTGTTTTTT. Its protein product is CASSFKANTGELFF. This sequence joins TRBV5-1 and TRBJ2-2; the D is unclear. The CDR3 is 14 amino acids. CDR1 is SGHRS, CDR2 YFSETQ, per germline. Trimming removed 2 bases from V and 0 bases from J, with 5 bases in between.

In DNA form, the CDR3 reads TGCAGCGTTGATTCGGGACAGGGGGACACCTACGAGCAGTACTTC. Its translation: CSVDSGQGDTYEQYF. The chain uses TRBV29-1 and TRBJ2-7; TRBD1 agrees at 11 bases. The CDR3 consists of 15 residues. The V gene end was trimmed by 3 bases and the J gene end by 2 bases; junction bases not matched to a gene: 6. Per the germline V gene, CDR1 is SQVTM and CDR2 is ANQGSEA.

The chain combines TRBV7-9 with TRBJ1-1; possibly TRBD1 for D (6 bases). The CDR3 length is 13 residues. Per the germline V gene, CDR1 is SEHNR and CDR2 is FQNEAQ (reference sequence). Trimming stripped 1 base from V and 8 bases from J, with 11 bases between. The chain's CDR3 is CASSLEQGVEAFF. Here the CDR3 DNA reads TGTGCCAGCAGCTTAGAACAGGGCGTGGAAGCTTTCTTT.

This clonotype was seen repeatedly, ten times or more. The CDR3 region is CASGRSSGGGETQYF. DNA of the CDR3: TGTGCCAGCGGGCGGAGTAGCGGGGGAGGGGAGACCCAGTACTTC. The chain employs TRBV2 and TRBJ2-5, with 9 bases identical to TRBD2. The CDR3 runs 15 residues. In germline, CDR1 is SNHLY, CDR2 FYNNEI. Trimming removed 8 bases from V and 5 bases from J; junction bases left unmatched: 12.

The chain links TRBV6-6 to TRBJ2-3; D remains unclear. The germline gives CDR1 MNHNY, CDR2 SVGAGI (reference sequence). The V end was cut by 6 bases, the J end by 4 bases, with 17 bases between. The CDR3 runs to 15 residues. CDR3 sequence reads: CASSRAGSRSDTQYF. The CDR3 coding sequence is TGTGCCAGCAGCAGAGCTGGATCCCGTTCAGATACGCAGTATTTT.